Only one count was recorded for the clone carrying this T cell receptor beta chain. The trim removed 1 base at V and 2 bases at J, leaving 4 bases unmatched. The CDR3 has 15 residues. The germline gives CDR1 LGHNA, CDR2 YSLEER. This sample stems from a study of shared clonotypes between healthy human individuals. In the original processing: Junction-only sequences without quality scores came from ImmunoSEQ, so filtering differed. TCRdb's copy holds only in-frame clones and misses some; the assay was immunoSEQ multiplex PCR. For V, J and clone size, that table is used; D and trimming come from the DNA. Among about 2 million clones listed, roughly 94% were seen once.

The sequenced sample was naive CD4+ T cells sorted from blood. The subset: CD45RA+ positively selected. This TCR derives from a man aged 18 to 29 in good health. The chain has TRBV4-3 and TRBJ2-7, with TRBD2 matching 8 bases. The CDR3 sequence is CASSQVTSGPYEQYF. CDR3 coding DNA: TGCGCCAGCAGCCAAGTAACTAGCGGACCCTACGAGCAGTACTTC.